This T cell receptor (beta chain) was identified in a study of T cells in Graves' hyperthyroidism and ophthalmopathy. In regard to this clonotype: Its cognate antigen is unknown. Likely a read error: the CDR3 ends without its conserved phenylalanine or tryptophan.

Trimming cost V 3 bases and J 3 bases, with 12 bases left between them. The V gene's germline CDR1 is ENHRY and CDR2 SYGVKD. CDR3 length: 15 residues. Stable Graves' hyperthyroidism denoted no ophthalmopathy progression over 18 months. Clinical symptoms, serum thyroxine and TRAb, thyroid ultrasound and orbital computed tomography were used for the diagnoses. RNA transcripts gave rise to amplified TCR beta CDR3 regions. In the first-round RT-PCR of the TCR CDR3, the HTBI primer set was used. TCRdb reanalysed the multiplex PCR reads using MiXCR and keeps one entry per CDR3 protein. The table lists 45,000 or so distinct CDR3 sequences, roughly 49% of them singletons. Study observations and caveats: Blood held most thyroid clonotypes expanded above 0.001 frequency. The authors' 13 V-J model separated ophthalmopathy from stable hyperthyroidism.

The chain has TRBV10-3 and TRBJ1-5; possible D gene TRBD1, 6 bases. The sequencing input was peripheral blood or thyroid tissue (not recorded which). The source is a woman aged 45-65 years with Graves' hyperthyroidism. DNA for the CDR3: TGTGCCATCAGTGACACAGGGAGGCCCAATCAGCCCCAGCATCTT. Translated: CAISDTGRPNQPQHL.